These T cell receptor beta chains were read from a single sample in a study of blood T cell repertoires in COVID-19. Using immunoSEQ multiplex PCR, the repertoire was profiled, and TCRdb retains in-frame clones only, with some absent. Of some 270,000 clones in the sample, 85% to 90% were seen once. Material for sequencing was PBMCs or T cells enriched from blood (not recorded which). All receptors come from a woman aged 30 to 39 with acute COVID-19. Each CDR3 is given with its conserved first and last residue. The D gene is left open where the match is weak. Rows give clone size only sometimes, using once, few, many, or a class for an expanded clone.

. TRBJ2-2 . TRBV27 CASSLSRATGELFF TGTGCCAGCAGTTTATCCAGGGCGACCGGGGAGCTGTTTTTT
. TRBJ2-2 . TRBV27 CASIPTGPNTGELFF TGTGCCAGCATCCCGACAGGCCCGAACACCGGGGAGCTGTTTTTT
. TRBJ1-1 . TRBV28 CASSLWEFGAFF TGTGCCAGCAGTTTATGGGAGTTTGGAGCTTTCTTT
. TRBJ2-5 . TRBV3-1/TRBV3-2 CASSQGRGGLQTQYF TGTGCCAGCAGCCAAGGTCGGGGAGGCCTCCAGACCCAGTACTTC
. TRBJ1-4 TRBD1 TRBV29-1 CSVVAPGQSNEKLFF TGCAGCGTCGTGGCTCCGGGACAGAGTAATGAAAAACTGTTTTTT
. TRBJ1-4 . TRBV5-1 CASSLGQNEKLFF TGCGCCAGCAGCTTGGGTCAGAATGAAAAACTGTTTTTT
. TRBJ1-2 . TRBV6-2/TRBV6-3 CASSYDSENWRGNYGYTF TGTGCCAGCAGTTACGACTCGGAAAATTGGAGGGGTAACTATGGCTACACCTTC
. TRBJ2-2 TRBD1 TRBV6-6 CASSRSAGGADTGELFF TGTGCCAGCAGTCGGAGCGCAGGGGGCGCCGACACCGGGGAGCTGTTTTTT
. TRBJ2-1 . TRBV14 CASSQPPGHLRLLNEQFF TGTGCCAGCAGCCAACCACCGGGACACCTGAGACTCTTGAATGAGCAGTTCTTC
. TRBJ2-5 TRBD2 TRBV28 CASSSSSGPQETQYF TGTGCCAGCAGCTCTTCTAGCGGGCCTCAAGAGACCCAGTACTTC
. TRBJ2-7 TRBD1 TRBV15 CATSRVRDSGEQYF TGTGCCACCAGCAGAGTCCGGGACAGTGGCGAGCAGTACTTC
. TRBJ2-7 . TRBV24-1 CATSDLGGTYYEQYF TGTGCCACCAGTGATTTGGGGGGGACTTATTACGAGCAGTACTTC
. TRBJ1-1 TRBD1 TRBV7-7 CASSPWTGGRTEAFF TGTGCCAGCAGCCCATGGACAGGGGGCAGAACTGAAGCTTTCTTT
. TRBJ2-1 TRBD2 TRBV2 CASSERGVTSGSPSSYNEQFF TGTGCCAGCAGTGAAAGGGGTGTGACTAGCGGGAGCCCCAGCTCCTACAATGAGCAGTTCTTC
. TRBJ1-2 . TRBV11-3 CARCDRQLSVDGYTF TGTGCCCGGTGTGACAGGCAGCTATCGGTGGATGGCTACACCTTC
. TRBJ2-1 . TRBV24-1 CATSDLSLAGEQFF TGTGCCACCAGTGATTTGAGCCTAGCCGGTGAGCAGTTCTTC
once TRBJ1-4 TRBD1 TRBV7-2 CASSLRSRDRGTNEKLFF TGTGCCAGCAGCTTAAGGTCCCGGGACAGGGGCACTAATGAAAAACTGTTTTTT
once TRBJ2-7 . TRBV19 CASSITTGEYEQYF TGTGCCAGTAGTATAACTACAGGAGAATACGAGCAGTACTTC
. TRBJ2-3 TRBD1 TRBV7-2 CASSPSGTGNTDTQYF TGTGCCAGCAGCCCGTCCGGGACAGGGAACACAGATACGCAGTATTTT
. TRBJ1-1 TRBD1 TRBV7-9 CASSLGTGNTEAFF TGTGCCAGCAGCTTAGGGACAGGGAACACTGAAGCTTTCTTT